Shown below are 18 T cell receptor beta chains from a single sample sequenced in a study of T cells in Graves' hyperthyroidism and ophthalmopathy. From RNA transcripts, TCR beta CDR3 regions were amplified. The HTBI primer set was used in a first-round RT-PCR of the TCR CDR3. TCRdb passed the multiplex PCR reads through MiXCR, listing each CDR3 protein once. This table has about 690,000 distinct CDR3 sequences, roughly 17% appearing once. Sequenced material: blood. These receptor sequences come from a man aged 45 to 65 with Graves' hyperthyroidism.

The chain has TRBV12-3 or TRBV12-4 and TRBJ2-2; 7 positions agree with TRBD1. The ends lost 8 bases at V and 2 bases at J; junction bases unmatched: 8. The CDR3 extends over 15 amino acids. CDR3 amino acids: CASVPGQINTGELFF. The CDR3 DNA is TGTGCCAGCGTACCGGGACAGATAAACACCGGGGAGCTGTTTTTT.

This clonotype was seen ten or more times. CDR3 in amino acids: CASSLTSGKINEQFF. CDR3 coding DNA: TGTGCCAGCAGCTTGACTAGCGGGAAGATCAATGAGCAGTTCTTC. The rearrangement links TRBV11-2 to TRBJ2-1, with 11 bases aligning to TRBD2. V lost 3 bases, J lost 6 bases, and 4 bases stayed unmatched. This CDR3 contains 15 residues. Germline CDR1 SGHAT, CDR2 FQNNGV.

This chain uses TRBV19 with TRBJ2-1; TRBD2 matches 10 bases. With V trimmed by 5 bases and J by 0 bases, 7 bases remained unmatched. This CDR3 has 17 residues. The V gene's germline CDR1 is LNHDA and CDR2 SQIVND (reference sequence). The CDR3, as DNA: TGTGCCAGTAGTCAGGGAGCGGGAGGGAGCTCCTACAATGAGCAGTTCTTC. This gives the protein CASSQGAGGSSYNEQFF.

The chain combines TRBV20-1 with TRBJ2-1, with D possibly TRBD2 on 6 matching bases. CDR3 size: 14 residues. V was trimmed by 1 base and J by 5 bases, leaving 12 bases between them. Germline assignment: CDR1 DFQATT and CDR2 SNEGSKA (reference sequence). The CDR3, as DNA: TGCAGTGCTAGAGCCCTAGCGACTGACAATGAGCAGTTCTTC. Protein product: CSARALATDNEQFF.

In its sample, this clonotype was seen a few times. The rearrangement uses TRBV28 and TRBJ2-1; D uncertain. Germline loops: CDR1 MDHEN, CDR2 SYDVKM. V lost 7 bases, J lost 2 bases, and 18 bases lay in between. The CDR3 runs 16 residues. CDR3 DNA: TGTGCCAGCAATCCTATCCCCCCTTCAGCCTACAATGAGCAGTTCTTC. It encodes CASNPIPPSAYNEQFF.

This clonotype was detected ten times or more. The DNA of the CDR3 is TGTGCCAGCAGCTTAGGTACAGGGAGGGAGACCCAGTACTTC. It translates to CASSLGTGRETQYF. This rearrangement joins TRBV11-2 to TRBJ2-5; D may match TRBD1 or TRBD2 (6 bases each). The V and J ends lost 1 base and 5 bases respectively, with 11 bases between them. The CDR3 consists of 14 residues. Germline V gene data show CDR1 as SGHAT and CDR2 as FQNNGV.

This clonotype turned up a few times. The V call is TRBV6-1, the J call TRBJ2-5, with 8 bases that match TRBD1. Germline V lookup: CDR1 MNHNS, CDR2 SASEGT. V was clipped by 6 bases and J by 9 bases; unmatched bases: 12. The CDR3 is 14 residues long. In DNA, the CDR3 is TGTGCCAGCAGCCCCGGACAGGGAAGCGGGCCCCAGTACTTC. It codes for CASSPGQGSGPQYF.

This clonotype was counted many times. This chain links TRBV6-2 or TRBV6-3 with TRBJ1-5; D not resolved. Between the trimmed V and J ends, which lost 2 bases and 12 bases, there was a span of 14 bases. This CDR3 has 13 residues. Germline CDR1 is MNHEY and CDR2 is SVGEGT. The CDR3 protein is CASSYSGLKVQHF. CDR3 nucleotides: TGTGCCAGCAGTTACAGCGGACTCAAGGTCCAGCATTTT.

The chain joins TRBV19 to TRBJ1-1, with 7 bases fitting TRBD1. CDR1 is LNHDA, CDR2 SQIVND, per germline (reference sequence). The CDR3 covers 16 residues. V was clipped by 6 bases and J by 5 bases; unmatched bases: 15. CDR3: CASRTDREGTKTEAFF. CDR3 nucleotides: TGTGCCAGTAGGACAGACAGGGAAGGTACGAAGACTGAAGCTTTCTTT.

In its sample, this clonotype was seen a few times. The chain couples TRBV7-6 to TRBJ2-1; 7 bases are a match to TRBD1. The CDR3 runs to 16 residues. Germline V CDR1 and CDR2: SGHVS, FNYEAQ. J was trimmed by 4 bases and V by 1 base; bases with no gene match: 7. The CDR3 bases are TGTGCCAGCAGCTTAGTAGGGACAGCTCTTTACAATGAGCAGTTCTTC. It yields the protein CASSLVGTALYNEQFF.

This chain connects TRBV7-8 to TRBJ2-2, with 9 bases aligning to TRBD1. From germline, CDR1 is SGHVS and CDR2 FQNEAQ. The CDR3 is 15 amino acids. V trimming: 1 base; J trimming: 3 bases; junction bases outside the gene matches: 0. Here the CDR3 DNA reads TGTGCCAGCAGCTTAGGACAGGGGGACACCGGGGAGCTGTTTTTT. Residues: CASSLGQGDTGELFF.

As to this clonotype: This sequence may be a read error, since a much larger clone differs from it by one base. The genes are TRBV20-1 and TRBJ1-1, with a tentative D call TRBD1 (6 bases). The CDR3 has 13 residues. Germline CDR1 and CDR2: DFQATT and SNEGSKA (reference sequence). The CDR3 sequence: CSGGTRRNTEALF. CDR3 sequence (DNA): TGCAGCGGAGGGACAAGACGGAACACTGAAGCTTTATTT.

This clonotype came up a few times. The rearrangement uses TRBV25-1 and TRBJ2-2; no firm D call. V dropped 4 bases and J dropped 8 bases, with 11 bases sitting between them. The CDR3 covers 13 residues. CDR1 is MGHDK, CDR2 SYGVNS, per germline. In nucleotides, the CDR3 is TGTGCCAGCAGTGGTTGGGTATCTGGGGAGCTGTTTTTT. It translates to CASSGWVSGELFF. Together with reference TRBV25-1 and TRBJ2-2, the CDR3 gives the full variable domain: EADIYQTPRYLVIGTGKKITLECSQTMGHDKMYWYQQDPGMELHLIHYSYGVNSTEKGDLSSESTVSRIRTEHFPLTLESARPSHTSQYLCASSGWVSGELFFGEGSRLTVL.

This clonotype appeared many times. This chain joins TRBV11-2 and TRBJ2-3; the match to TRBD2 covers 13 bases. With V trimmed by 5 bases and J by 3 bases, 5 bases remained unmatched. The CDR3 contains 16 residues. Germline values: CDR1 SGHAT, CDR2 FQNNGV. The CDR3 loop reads CASSPSTSGRTDTQYF. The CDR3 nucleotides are TGTGCCAGCAGCCCTTCGACTAGCGGGAGGACAGATACGCAGTATTTT. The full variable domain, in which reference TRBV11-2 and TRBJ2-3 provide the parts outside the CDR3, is EAGVAQSPRYKIIEKRQSVAFWCNPISGHATLYWYQQILGQGPKLLIQFQNNGVVDDSQLPKDRFSAERLKGVDSTLKIQPAKLEDSAVYLCASSPSTSGRTDTQYFGPGTRLTVL.

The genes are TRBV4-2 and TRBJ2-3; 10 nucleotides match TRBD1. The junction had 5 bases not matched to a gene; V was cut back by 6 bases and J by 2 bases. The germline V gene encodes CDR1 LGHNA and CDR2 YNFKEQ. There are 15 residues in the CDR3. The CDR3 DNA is TGTGCCAGCAGGCCGGGACAGGGGATCACAGATACGCAGTATTTT. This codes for CASRPGQGITDTQYF.

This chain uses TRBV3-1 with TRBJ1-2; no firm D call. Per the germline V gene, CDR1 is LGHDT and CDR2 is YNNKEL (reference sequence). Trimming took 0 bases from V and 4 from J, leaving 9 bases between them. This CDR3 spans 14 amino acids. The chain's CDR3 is CASSQDWQSYGYTF. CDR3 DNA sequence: TGTGCCAGCAGCCAAGATTGGCAAAGCTATGGCTACACCTTC.

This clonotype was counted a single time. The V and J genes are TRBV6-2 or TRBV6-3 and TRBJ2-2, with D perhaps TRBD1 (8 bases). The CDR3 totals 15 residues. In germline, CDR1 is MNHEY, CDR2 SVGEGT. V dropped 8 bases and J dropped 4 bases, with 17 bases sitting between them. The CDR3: CASAGGGRTTGELFF. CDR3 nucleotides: TGTGCCAGCGCAGGGGGCGGGAGAACCACCGGGGAGCTGTTTTTT.

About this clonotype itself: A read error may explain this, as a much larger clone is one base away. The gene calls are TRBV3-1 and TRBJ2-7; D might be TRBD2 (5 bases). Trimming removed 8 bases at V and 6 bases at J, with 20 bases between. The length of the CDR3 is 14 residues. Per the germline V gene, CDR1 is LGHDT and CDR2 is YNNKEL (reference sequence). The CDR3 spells CASGPLPREGEQYF. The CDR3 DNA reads TGTGCCAGCGGCCCCCTCCCCCGGGAAGGCGAGCAGTACTTC.